Listed below are T cell receptor beta chains from one sample, sequenced in a study of response to subunit inactivated influenza vaccine. Via MiXCR, TCRdb re-called the RT-PCR reads, giving one row per CDR3 protein. The sample includes about 500,000 distinct CDR3 sequences, more than 15% seen only once; the top ten take 3%. The starting material was CD4+ T cells sorted from PBMCs, obtained around 25 months after vaccination. The receptors derive from a man aged 45 to 75 who received an inactivated influenza vaccine. Both conserved end residues are part of each CDR3. A D gene is named only where the DNA matches it firmly. The size entry is marked missing in some rows and otherwise reads once, few, many or a size class.

size	J	V	D	CDR3	DNA
few	TRBJ2-1	TRBV20-1	-	CSARGRPVAGRRDEQFF	TGCAGTGCTAGAGGCCGCCCGGTTGCGGGACGGCGCGATGAGCAGTTCTTC
many	TRBJ2-5	TRBV5-1	TRBD2	CASRILRTSDQETQYF	TGCGCCAGCCGGATCTTGAGGACTAGCGACCAAGAGACCCAGTACTTC
-	TRBJ2-5	TRBV20-1	TRBD2	CSARRSGGRQETQYF	TGCAGTGCTAGACGGAGCGGGGGGCGCCAAGAGACCCAGTACTTC
-	TRBJ1-4	TRBV11-2	TRBD1	CASSLWDRAEKLFF	TGTGCCAGCAGCTTATGGGACAGGGCTGAAAAACTGTTTTTT
few	TRBJ2-3	TRBV10-3	TRBD1	CAITNSRGQVTQYF	TGTGCCATCACCAACTCCAGGGGGCAGGTTACGCAGTATTTT
few	TRBJ2-4	TRBV12-3/TRBV12-4	-	CASRPQGIPKNIQYF	TGTGCCAGCAGGCCCCAGGGAATCCCCAAAAACATTCAGTACTTC
few	TRBJ2-2	TRBV29-1	TRBD1	CSIPGQMNTGELFF	TGCAGTATCCCGGGACAGATGAACACCGGGGAGCTGTTTTTT
few	TRBJ2-1	TRBV29-1	TRBD2	CSVEGSGGANEQFF	TGCAGCGTTGAGGGTAGCGGGGGGGCAAACGAGCAGTTCTTC
-	TRBJ2-2	TRBV7-2	-	CASSSRANTGELFF	TGTGCCAGCAGCTCCCGGGCGAACACCGGGGAGCTGTTTTTT
many	TRBJ2-7	TRBV6-2/TRBV6-3	-	CASSYSGGSYEQYF	TGTGCCAGCAGTTACTCTGGGGGCTCCTACGAGCAGTACTTC
many	TRBJ1-4	TRBV5-1	-	CASSFGRSRDEKLFF	TGCGCCAGCAGCTTCGGCAGGTCACGGGATGAAAAACTGTTTTTT
-	TRBJ1-6	TRBV11-2	-	CASSLDGGNRVSPLHF	TGTGCCAGCAGCTTAGATGGGGGGAACAGGGTGTCACCCCTCCACTTT
-	TRBJ1-2	TRBV7-2	-	CASSQLLADFNGYTF	TGTGCCAGCAGCCAGTTATTGGCGGATTTTAATGGCTACACCTTC
many	TRBJ1-2	TRBV7-2	TRBD1	CASSLVQGGSYTF	TGTGCCAGCAGCTTAGTACAGGGGGGGAGCTACACCTTC
-	TRBJ1-1	TRBV4-3	TRBD1	CASSQQGAYTEAFF	TGCGCCAGCAGCCAACAGGGGGCTTACACTGAAGCTTTCTTT
-	TRBJ2-1	TRBV7-9	-	CASMLLGRDEQFF	TGTGCCAGCATGTTACTGGGGCGGGATGAGCAGTTCTTC
many	TRBJ1-1	TRBV5-1	TRBD1	CASTDGTGGIAFF	TGCGCCAGCACCGACGGGACAGGGGGCATAGCTTTCTTT
few	TRBJ1-2	TRBV12-3/TRBV12-4	-	CASSSGGYNGYTF	TGTGCCAGCAGCTCGGGCGGGTATAATGGCTACACCTTC
-	TRBJ2-1	TRBV12-3/TRBV12-4	TRBD2	CASSLLLAGGYSYNEQFF	TGTGCCAGCAGTTTACTACTAGCGGGGGGGTACTCCTACAATGAGCAGTTCTTC
many	TRBJ2-2	TRBV7-2	-	CASSPVLVAGELFF	TGTGCCAGCAGCCCGGTATTGGTCGCCGGGGAGCTGTTTTTT
-	TRBJ2-3	TRBV15	TRBD1	CATSSRDRGTDTQYF	TGTGCCACCAGCAGCCGGGACAGGGGGACAGATACGCAGTATTTT
few	TRBJ1-6	TRBV4-1	-	CASSQEEYRSSNSPLHF	TGCGCCAGCAGCCAAGAGGAGTATCGGTCGTCTAATTCACCCCTCCACTTT
few	TRBJ2-3	TRBV28	-	CASSAIALYASTDTQYF	TGTGCCAGCTCCGCGATAGCCCTTTACGCTAGCACAGATACGCAGTATTTT
-	TRBJ2-5	TRBV7-2	TRBD1	CASSWTGASRETQYF	TGTGCCAGCAGCTGGACAGGGGCCAGTCGGGAGACCCAGTACTTC
-	TRBJ2-2	TRBV30	-	CAWVSRGSGKTGELFF	TGTGCCTGGGTCTCGCGGGGAAGCGGTAAAACCGGGGAGCTGTTTTTT
-	TRBJ2-2	TRBV10-3	-	CAISIQGNAELFF	TGTGCCATCAGTATCCAGGGGAACGCGGAGCTGTTTTTT
few	TRBJ2-2	TRBV24-1	-	CATSESVSALTGELFF	TGTGCCACCAGTGAGAGCGTCTCCGCACTTACCGGGGAGCTGTTTTTT
-	TRBJ2-3	TRBV29-1	-	CSVRSGAQYF	TGCAGCGTTAGATCGGGTGCGCAGTATTTT
few	TRBJ2-7	TRBV20-1	TRBD2	CSASLTSGIYEQYF	TGCAGTGCTAGTTTGACTAGCGGGATTTACGAGCAGTACTTC
-	TRBJ1-1	TRBV20-1	-	CSASGGSGNTEAFF	TGCAGTGCCTCAGGAGGGTCCGGGAACACTGAAGCTTTCTTT
-	TRBJ2-2	TRBV20-1	-	CSAGRTGELFF	TGCAGTGCTGGACGCACCGGGGAGCTGTTTTTT
few	TRBJ1-3	TRBV11-3	-	CASSKDNGNTIYF	TGTGCCAGCAGCAAAGACAATGGAAACACCATATATTTT
-	TRBJ1-5	TRBV20-1	-	CSARLFPGNQPQHF	TGCAGTGCTAGACTATTCCCAGGGAATCAGCCCCAGCATTTT
-	TRBJ2-1	TRBV3-1	-	CASSQDWRGEQFF	TGTGCCAGCAGCCAAGATTGGCGAGGGGAGCAGTTCTTC
many	TRBJ2-7	TRBV7-6	-	CASSQAGRSYEQYF	TGTGCCAGCAGCCAGGCGGGACGCTCCTACGAGCAGTACTTC
many	TRBJ2-5	TRBV7-9	-	CASSLSLGGETQYF	TGTGCCAGCAGCTTAAGTCTAGGAGGCGAGACCCAGTACTTC
-	TRBJ2-1	TRBV6-2/TRBV6-3	-	CASSYGVGSLSLNEQFF	TGTGCCAGCAGTTACGGCGTGGGGTCTCTGAGTTTGAATGAGCAGTTCTTC
-	TRBJ1-1	TRBV7-3	TRBD1	CASSIPGGGEAFF	TGTGCCAGCAGCATACCAGGGGGCGGAGAAGCTTTCTTT
few	TRBJ2-1	TRBV4-3	-	CASSQNRGGDEQFF	TGCGCCAGCAGCCAGAACAGGGGAGGCGATGAGCAGTTCTTC
-	TRBJ2-6	TRBV27	-	CASSLLGRSGANVLTF	TGTGCCAGCAGTTTATTAGGACGCTCTGGGGCCAACGTCCTGACTTTC
few	TRBJ2-1	TRBV11-3	-	CASSLGVFYEQFF	TGTGCCAGCAGCTTAGGGGTTTTCTATGAGCAGTTCTTC
-	TRBJ2-1	TRBV7-9	-	CASSRAALITYNEQFF	TGTGCCAGTAGCCGAGCCGCCCTCATCACCTACAATGAGCAGTTCTTC
-	TRBJ1-5	TRBV21-1	-	CASSKVGVGGDSNQPQHF	TGTGCCAGCAGCAAAGTGGGGGTGGGGGGGGATAGCAATCAGCCCCAGCATTTT
-	TRBJ1-1	TRBV20-1	-	CSAPNPRTSGGAEAFF	TGCAGTGCTCCGAACCCTCGGACATCGGGAGGCGCTGAAGCTTTCTTT
-	TRBJ2-3	TRBV5-1	-	CASSFWGNSADTQYF	TGCGCCAGCAGCTTTTGGGGGAATAGCGCAGATACGCAGTATTTT
-	TRBJ1-6	TRBV11-2	-	CASSLGIYNSPLHF	TGTGCCAGCAGCTTAGGAATTTATAATTCACCCCTCCACTTT
few	TRBJ1-5	TRBV3-1	-	CASSQEGGSQPQHF	TGTGCCAGCAGCCAAGAAGGCGGTAGTCAGCCCCAGCATTTT
few	TRBJ2-7	TRBV4-3	-	CASSLWMGHRNSSYEQYF	TGCGCCAGCAGCCTGTGGATGGGACATCGGAACTCCTCCTACGAGCAGTACTTC
-	TRBJ2-4	TRBV2	TRBD1	CASRRDRGPENIQYF	TGTGCCAGCAGAAGAGACAGGGGGCCAGAAAACATTCAGTACTTC
few	TRBJ2-7	TRBV7-2	-	CASSLLARVEQYF	TGTGCCAGCAGCTTATTAGCGAGGGTCGAGCAGTACTTC
few	TRBJ2-5	TRBV10-3	TRBD1	CAISETRGSRETQYF	TGTGCCATCAGTGAGACCAGGGGGAGTCGTGAGACCCAGTACTTC
-	TRBJ2-7	TRBV15	TRBD1	CATGTGTVWEQYF	TGTGCCACCGGGACAGGCACCGTGTGGGAGCAGTACTTC